This T cell receptor beta chain is drawn from a study of technical replicates of blood from a few donors (dated by TCRdb to the late 2010s). Receptor amplification or capture employed the immunoSEQ multiplex PCR assay. In its TCRdb copy, this immuneACCESS table keeps in-frame sequences only and misses some clones. Where compared with another copy, unresolved V genes explain less than half of these, and the others have no known cause. This sample lists about 93,000 clones; 95% were detected once. Over 0.2% of the sample rests with the top ten. Remarks on this clone: Its binding antigen is unknown. It has no much larger one-base neighbor in the sample; base qualities were not kept.

There are 17 amino acids in the CDR3, from cysteine to phenylalanine inclusive. Of the read, only the CDR3 DNA is kept; its 51 bases are in frame from base 1. V loses 0 bases at its end and J loses 2 bases; junction bases beyond the gene matches: 9. From the germline V gene (reference sequence), CDR1 is SGHKS and CDR2 is YYEKEE. Sequenced material: T cells isolated from PBMCs. In this chain, TRBV5-5 is recombined with TRBJ2-3, with 7 middle bases fitting TRBD2. This TCR was sampled from a human donor in good health. CDR3 loop: CASSLAGPGGLTDTQYF. The sequenced DNA: TGTGCCAGCAGCTTGGCCGGACCGGGAGGCCTCACAGATACGCAGTATTTT.